The clone carrying this T cell receptor (beta chain) was recorded at least ten times. In TCRdb, the 5' RACE reads were re-called with MiXCR into one record per CDR3 protein. The sample carries 400,000 to 550,000 distinct CDR3 sequences, roughly 21% recorded once. The record originates from a study of identical twins. J gave up 10 bases and V 3 bases, and 7 bases lay outside the gene matches. The germline CDR1 and CDR2 sequences are LNHNV and YYDKDF (reference sequence). CDR3 length: 13 residues. The same data also went into a second study, on T cells expressing NK-cell markers.

J is TRBJ2-3 and V is TRBV15; the match to TRBD1 covers 7 bases. The receptor's source is a woman aged 18-29 years in good health. The sequencing input was CD4+ T cells sorted from blood. The CDR3 nucleotides are TGTGCCACCAGCAGTTCGACAGGGATCGCGCAGTATTTT. Translating gives CATSSSTGIAQYF.